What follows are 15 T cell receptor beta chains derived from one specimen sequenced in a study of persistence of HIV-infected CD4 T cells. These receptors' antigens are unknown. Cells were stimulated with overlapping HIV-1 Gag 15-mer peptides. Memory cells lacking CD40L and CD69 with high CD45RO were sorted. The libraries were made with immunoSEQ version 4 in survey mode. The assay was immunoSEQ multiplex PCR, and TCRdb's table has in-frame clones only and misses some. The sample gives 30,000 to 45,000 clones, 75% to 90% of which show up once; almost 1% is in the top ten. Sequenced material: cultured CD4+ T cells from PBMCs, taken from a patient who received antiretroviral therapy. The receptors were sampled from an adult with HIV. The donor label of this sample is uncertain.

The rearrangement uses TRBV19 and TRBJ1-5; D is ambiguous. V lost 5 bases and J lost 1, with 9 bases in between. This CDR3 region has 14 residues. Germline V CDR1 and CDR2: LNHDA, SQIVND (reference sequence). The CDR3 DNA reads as TGTGCCAGTAGTCGAGACCCAAGCAATCAGCCCCAGCATTTT. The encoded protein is CASSRDPSNQPQHF.

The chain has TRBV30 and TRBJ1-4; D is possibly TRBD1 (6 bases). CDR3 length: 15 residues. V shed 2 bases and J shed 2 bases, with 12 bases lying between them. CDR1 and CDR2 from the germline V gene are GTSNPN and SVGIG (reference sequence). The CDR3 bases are TGTGCCTGGAGTAAAGGGGGTTACACTAATGAAAAACTGTTTTTT. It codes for CAWSKGGYTNEKLFF.

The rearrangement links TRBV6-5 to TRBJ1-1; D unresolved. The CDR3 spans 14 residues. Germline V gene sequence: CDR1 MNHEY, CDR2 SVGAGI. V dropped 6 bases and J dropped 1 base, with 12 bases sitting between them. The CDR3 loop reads CASRVQSSNTEAFF. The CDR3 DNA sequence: TGTGCCAGCAGGGTCCAAAGCTCGAACACTGAAGCTTTCTTT.

CDR3 loop: CASSLPQGRNEQFF. The CDR3 nucleotides read TGTGCCAGCAGCCTCCCCCAGGGAAGGAATGAGCAGTTCTTC. The chain combines TRBV7-9 with TRBJ2-1, with D possibly TRBD1 on 5 matching bases. V was pared by 5 bases and J by 7 bases, with 15 bases between. In germline, CDR1 is SEHNR, CDR2 FQNEAQ (reference sequence). The CDR3 loop spans 14 amino acids. Drawing the rest from reference TRBV7-9 and TRBJ2-1, the complete variable domain is DTGVSQNPRHKITKRGQNVTFRCDPISEHNRLYWYRQTLGQGPEFLTYFQNEAQLEKSRLLSDRFSAERPKGSFSTLEIQRTEQGDSAMYLCASSLPQGRNEQFFGPGTRLTVL.

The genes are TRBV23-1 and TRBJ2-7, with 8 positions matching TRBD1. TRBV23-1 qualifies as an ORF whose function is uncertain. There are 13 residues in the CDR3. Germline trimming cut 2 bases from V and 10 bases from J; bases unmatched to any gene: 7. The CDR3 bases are TGCGCCAGCAGTCAAATACAGGGGGTGGGCCAGTACGTC. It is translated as CASSQIQGVGQYV.

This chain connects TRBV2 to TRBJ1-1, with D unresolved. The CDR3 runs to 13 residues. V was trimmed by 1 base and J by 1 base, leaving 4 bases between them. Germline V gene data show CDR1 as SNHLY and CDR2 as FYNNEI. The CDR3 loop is CASSEVKNTEAFF. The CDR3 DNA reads TGTGCCAGCAGTGAAGTGAAGAACACTGAAGCTTTCTTT.

The chain's CDR3 is CASSLLPSGVRTDTQYF. In nucleotides, the CDR3 is TGTGCCAGCAGCTTACTGCCATCCGGGGTACGCACAGATACGCAGTATTTT. The J gene is TRBJ2-3, the V gene TRBV7-9; possible D gene TRBD2, 5 bases. The germline V and J ends were trimmed by 2 bases and 1 base, with 16 bases remaining between them. CDR1 is SEHNR and CDR2 is FQNEAQ in the germline V gene (reference sequence). The length of the CDR3 is 17 residues.

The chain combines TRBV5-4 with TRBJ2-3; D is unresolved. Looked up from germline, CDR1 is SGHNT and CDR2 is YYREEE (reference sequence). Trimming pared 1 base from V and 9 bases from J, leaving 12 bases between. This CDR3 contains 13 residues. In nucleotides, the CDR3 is TGTGCCAGCAGCTTGCGTGGTGGCCACACGCAGTATTTT. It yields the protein CASSLRGGHTQYF.

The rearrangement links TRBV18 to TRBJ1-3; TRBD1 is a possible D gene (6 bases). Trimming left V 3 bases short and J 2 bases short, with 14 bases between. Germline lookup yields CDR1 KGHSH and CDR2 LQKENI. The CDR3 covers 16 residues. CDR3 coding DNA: TGTGCCAGCTCACCTCCCGGGACAAATCCTGGAAACACCATATATTTT. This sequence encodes CASSPPGTNPGNTIYF.

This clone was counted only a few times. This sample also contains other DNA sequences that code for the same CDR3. CDR3 region: CASSPGLSGNTIYF. The CDR3 DNA follows: TGTGCCAGCAGCCCTGGACTTTCTGGAAACACCATATATTTT. The V gene is TRBV7-9, the J gene TRBJ1-3; D is ambiguous. Per germline, CDR1 SEHNR and CDR2 FQNEAQ (reference sequence). CDR3 size: 14 residues. Trimming pared 5 bases from V and 1 base from J, leaving 9 bases between.

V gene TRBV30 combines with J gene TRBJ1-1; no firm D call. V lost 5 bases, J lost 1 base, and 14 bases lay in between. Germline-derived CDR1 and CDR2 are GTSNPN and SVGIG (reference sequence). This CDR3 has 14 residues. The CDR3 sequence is CAWSPRAGNTEAFF. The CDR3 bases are TGTGCCTGGTCCCCTCGGGCAGGGAACACTGAAGCTTTCTTT.

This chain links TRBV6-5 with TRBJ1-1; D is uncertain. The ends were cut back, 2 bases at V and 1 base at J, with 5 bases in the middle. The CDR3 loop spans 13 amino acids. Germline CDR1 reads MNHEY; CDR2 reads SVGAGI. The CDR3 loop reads CASSYDGNTEAFF. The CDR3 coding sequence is TGTGCCAGCAGTTACGACGGGAACACTGAAGCTTTCTTT.

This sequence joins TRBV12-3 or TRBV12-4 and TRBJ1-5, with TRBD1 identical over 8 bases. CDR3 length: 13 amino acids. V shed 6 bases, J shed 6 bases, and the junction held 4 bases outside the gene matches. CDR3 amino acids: CASSQDRVQPQHF. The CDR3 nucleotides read TGTGCCAGCAGCCAGGACAGGGTTCAGCCCCAGCATTTT.

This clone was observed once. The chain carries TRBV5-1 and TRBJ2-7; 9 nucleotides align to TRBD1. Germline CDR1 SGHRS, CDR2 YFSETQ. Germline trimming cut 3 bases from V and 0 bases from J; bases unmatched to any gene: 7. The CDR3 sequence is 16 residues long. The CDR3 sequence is CASSYGTGRISYEQYF. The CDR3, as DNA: TGCGCCAGCAGCTATGGGACAGGGCGGATCTCCTACGAGCAGTACTTC.

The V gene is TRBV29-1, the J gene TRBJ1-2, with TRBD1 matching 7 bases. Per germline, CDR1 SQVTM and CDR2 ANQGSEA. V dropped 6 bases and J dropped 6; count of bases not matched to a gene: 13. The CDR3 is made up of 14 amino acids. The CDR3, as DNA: TGCAGCGTGGCTGTTGGTAAAGGGGGCCATGGCTACACCTTC. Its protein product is CSVAVGKGGHGYTF.